Sequencing of this T cell receptor beta chain was carried out in a study of T-cell reconstitution after alpha-beta-depleted transplantation in children. Study-level points and caveats: Several hundred rapidly expanded clones from non-depleted graft cells reportedly supplied alpha-beta T cells about two months post-transplant.

The germline V gene has CDR1 SGHAT and CDR2 FQNNGV. The CDR3 extends over 12 amino acids. The V end was cut by 5 bases, the J end by 6 bases, with 7 bases between. Preparation of the TCRbeta library involved a method that used unique molecular identifiers. TCRdb recomputed calls from the PCR reads with MiXCR, one row per CDR3 protein. Of about a million distinct CDR3 sequences listed, about 29% were seen once; the top ten hold around 30%. A word on this clonotype: Its antigen remains unidentified.

The clonotype was recovered from a boy younger than two who had a stem cell transplant for SCID, so the T cells may come from the graft donor. The sample consisted of PBMCs, mostly from graft donor cells, taken 360 days after TCRalphabeta/CD19-depleted stem cell transplant. This sequence joins TRBV11-2 and TRBJ2-2; D remains ambiguous. The CDR3 nucleotides read TGTGCCAGCAGCCAAAGGGCCGGGGAGCTGTTTTTT. It yields the protein CASSQRAGELFF.